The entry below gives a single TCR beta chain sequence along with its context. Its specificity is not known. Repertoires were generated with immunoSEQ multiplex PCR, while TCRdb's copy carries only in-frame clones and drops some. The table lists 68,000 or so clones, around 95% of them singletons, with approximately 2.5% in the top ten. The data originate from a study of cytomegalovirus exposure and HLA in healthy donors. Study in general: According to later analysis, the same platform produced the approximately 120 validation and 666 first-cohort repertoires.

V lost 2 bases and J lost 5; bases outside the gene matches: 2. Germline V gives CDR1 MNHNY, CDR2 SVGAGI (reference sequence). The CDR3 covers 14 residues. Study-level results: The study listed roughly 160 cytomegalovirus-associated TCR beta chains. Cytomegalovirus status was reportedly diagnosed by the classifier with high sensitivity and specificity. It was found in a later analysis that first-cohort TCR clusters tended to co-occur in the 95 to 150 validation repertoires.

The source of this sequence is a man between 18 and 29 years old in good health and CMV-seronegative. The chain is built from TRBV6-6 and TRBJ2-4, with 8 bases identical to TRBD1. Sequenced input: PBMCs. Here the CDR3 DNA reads TGTGCCAGCAGTTACCTACAGGGGGAAAACATTCAGTACTTC. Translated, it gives CASSYLQGENIQYF.